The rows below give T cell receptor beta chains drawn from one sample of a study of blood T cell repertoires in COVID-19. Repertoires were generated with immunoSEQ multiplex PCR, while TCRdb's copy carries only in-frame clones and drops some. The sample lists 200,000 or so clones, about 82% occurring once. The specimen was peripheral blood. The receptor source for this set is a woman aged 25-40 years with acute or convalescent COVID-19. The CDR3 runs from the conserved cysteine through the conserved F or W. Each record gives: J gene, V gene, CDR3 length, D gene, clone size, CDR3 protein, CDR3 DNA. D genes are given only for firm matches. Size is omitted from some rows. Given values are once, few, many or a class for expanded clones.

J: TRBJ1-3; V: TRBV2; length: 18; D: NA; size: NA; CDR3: CASSKTGTHANSGNTIYF; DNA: TGTGCCAGCAGTAAGACAGGAACCCACGCTAACTCTGGAAACACCATATATTTT
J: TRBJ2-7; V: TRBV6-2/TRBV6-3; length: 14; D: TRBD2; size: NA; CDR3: CASSWGLASYEQYF; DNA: TGTGCCAGCAGTTGGGGACTAGCTTCCTACGAGCAGTACTTC
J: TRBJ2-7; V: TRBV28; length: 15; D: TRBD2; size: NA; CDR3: CASSFLPGLAPEQYF; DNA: TGTGCCAGCAGTTTTCTCCCGGGACTAGCGCCCGAGCAGTACTTC
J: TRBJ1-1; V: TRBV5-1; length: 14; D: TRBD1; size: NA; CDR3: CASSLPGQGLGAFF; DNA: TGCGCCAGCAGCTTACCGGGACAGGGGCTGGGTGCTTTCTTT
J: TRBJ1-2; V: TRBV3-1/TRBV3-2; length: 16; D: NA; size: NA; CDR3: CASSQDAGRLSVGYTF; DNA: TGTGCCAGCAGCCAAGATGCGGGACGTTTATCTGTGGGCTACACCTTC
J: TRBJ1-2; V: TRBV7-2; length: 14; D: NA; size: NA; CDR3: CASSPPGRHYGYTF; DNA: TGTGCCAGCAGCCCCCCCGGGAGACACTATGGCTACACCTTC
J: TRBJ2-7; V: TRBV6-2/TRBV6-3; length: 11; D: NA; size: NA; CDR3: CASSLLYEQYF; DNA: TGTGCCAGCAGTTTATTATACGAGCAGTACTTC
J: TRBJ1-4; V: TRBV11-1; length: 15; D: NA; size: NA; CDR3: CASSRDLSVNEKLFF; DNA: TGTGCCAGCAGCCGGGACTTGTCCGTTAATGAAAAACTGTTTTTT
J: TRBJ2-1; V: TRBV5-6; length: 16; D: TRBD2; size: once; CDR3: CASSPGLASSYNEQFF; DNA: TGTGCCAGCAGCCCGGGACTAGCCTCCTCCTACAATGAGCAGTTCTTC
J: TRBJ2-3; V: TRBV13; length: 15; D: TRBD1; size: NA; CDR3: CASSFTGQGTHTQYF; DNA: TGTGCCAGCAGCTTTACGGGACAGGGGACCCATACGCAGTATTTT
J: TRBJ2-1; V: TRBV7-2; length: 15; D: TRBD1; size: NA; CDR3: CASSLVGGVYNEQFF; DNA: TGTGCCAGCAGCCTAGTAGGGGGCGTCTACAATGAGCAGTTCTTC
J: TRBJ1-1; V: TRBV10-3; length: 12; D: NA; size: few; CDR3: CAISDRVTEAFF; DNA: TGTGCCATCAGTGACCGGGTCACTGAAGCTTTCTTT
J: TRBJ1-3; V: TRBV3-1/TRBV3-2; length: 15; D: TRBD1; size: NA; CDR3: CASSQLTGGRDTIYF; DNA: TGTGCCAGCAGCCAGCTGACAGGGGGCCGAGACACCATATATTTT
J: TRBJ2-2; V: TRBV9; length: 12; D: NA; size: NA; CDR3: CACGDGTGELFF; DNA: TGTGCCTGCGGGGACGGGACCGGGGAGCTGTTTTTT
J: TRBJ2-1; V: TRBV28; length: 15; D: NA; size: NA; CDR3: CASSVAAPILGEQFF; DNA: TGTGCCAGCAGCGTTGCGGCGCCGATTCTTGGTGAGCAGTTCTTC
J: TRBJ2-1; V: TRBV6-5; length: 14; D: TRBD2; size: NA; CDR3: CASSYSGLANEQFF; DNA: TGTGCCAGCAGTTACTCGGGACTAGCCAATGAGCAGTTCTTC
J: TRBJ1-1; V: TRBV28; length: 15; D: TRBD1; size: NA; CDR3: CASSFPQGMNTEAFF; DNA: TGTGCCAGCAGTTTCCCACAGGGGATGAACACTGAAGCTTTCTTT
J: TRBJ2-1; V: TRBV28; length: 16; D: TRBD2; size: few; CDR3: CASSLGLAGEGVEQFF; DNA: TGTGCCAGCAGTTTAGGACTAGCGGGAGAGGGGGTTGAGCAGTTCTTC
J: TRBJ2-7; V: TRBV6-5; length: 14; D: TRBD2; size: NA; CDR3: CASRRTSDSYEQYF; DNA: TGTGCCAGCAGACGGACTAGTGATTCCTACGAGCAGTACTTC
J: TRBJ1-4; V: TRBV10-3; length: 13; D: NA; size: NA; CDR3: CAISSGRDEKLFF; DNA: TGTGCCATCAGTTCCGGCAGGGATGAAAAACTGTTTTTT
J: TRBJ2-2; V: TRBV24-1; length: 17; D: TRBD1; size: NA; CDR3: CATSDGQATRDTGELFF; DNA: TGTGCCACCAGTGATGGACAGGCTACTCGGGACACCGGGGAGCTGTTTTTT
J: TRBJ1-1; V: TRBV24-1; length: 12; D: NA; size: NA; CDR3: CATSEKGDEAFF; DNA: TGTGCCACCAGTGAAAAGGGGGATGAAGCTTTCTTT
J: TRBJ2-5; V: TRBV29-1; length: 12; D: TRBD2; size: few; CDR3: CSVPGGRETQYF; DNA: TGCAGCGTCCCGGGAGGGCGAGAGACCCAGTACTTC
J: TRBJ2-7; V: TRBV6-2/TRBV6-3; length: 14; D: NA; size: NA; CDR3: CASSHQGSGNEQYF; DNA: TGTGCCAGCAGCCATCAGGGGAGCGGGAACGAGCAGTACTTC
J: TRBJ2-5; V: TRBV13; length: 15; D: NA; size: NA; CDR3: CASSSRPQGLKTQYF; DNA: TGTGCCAGCAGCTCCAGGCCCCAGGGTTTAAAGACCCAGTACTTC
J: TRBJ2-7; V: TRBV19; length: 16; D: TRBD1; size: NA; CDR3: CASSITGQGEGYEQYF; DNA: TGTGCCAGTAGTATAACGGGACAGGGCGAAGGCTACGAGCAGTACTTC
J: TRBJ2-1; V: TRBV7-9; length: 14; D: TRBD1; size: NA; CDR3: CASSLTGALRGQFF; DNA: TGTGCCAGCAGCTTGACAGGGGCACTCCGGGGACAGTTCTTC
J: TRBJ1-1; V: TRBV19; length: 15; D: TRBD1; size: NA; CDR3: CASSRETGEWTEAFF; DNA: TGTGCCAGTAGCCGAGAGACAGGGGAGTGGACTGAAGCTTTCTTT
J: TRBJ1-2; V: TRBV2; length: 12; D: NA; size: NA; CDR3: CASSDQGYGYTF; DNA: TGTGCCAGCAGTGATCAGGGTTATGGCTACACCTTC
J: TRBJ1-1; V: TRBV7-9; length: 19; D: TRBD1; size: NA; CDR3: CASSFTPWDSLGGSTEAFF; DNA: TGTGCCAGCAGCTTCACGCCATGGGACAGCCTAGGGGGATCGACTGAAGCTTTCTTT
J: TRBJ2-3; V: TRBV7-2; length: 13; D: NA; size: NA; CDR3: CASSLSLVNTQYF; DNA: TGTGCCAGCAGCTTGAGCTTAGTGAATACGCAGTATTTT
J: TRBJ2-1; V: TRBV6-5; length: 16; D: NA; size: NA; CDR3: CASSYAPTGVYNEQFF; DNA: TGTGCCAGCAGTTACGCGCCGACAGGAGTCTACAATGAGCAGTTCTTC
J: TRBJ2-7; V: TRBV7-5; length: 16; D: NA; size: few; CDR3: CARSSDTGTGIAGQYF; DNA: TGTGCCAGAAGCTCCGATACCGGGACAGGGATAGCGGGGCAGTACTTC
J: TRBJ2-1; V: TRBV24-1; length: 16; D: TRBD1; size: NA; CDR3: CATSDLRTGPYNEQFF; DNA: TGCGCCACCAGTGATTTAAGGACAGGGCCCTACAATGAGCAGTTCTTC
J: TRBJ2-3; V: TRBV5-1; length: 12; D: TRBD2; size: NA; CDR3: CASSSGGGSQYF; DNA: TGCGCCAGCAGCTCGGGAGGGGGTTCGCAGTATTTT
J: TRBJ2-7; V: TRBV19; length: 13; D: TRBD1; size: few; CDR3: CASGQGRVAEQYF; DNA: TGTGCCAGCGGACAGGGAAGGGTTGCCGAGCAGTACTTC
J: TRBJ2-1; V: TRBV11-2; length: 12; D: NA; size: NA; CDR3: CASSFSVNEQFF; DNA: TGTGCCAGCAGCTTTAGCGTGAATGAGCAGTTCTTC
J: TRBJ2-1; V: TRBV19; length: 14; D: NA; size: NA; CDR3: CASSSATAYNEQFF; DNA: TGTGCCAGTAGTTCGGCTACAGCCTACAATGAGCAGTTCTTC
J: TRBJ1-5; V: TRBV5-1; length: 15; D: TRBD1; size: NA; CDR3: CASSPSGTGYEPQHF; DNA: TGCGCCAGCAGCCCTTCCGGGACAGGGTATGAGCCCCAGCATTTT
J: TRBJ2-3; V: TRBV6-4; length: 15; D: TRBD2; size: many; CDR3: CASSDRAGGTDTQYF; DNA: TGTGCCAGCAGTGACAGGGCGGGGGGCACAGATACGCAGTATTTT
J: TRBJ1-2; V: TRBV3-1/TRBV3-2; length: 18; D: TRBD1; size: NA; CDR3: CASSQDKRRQGPYYGYTF; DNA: TGTGCCAGCAGCCAAGATAAGCGAAGACAGGGACCTTACTATGGCTACACCTTC
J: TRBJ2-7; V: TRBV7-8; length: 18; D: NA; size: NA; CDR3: CASSLMGFDVGGPYEQYF; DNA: TGTGCCAGCAGCTTAATGGGCTTTGATGTGGGAGGTCCCTACGAGCAGTACTTC
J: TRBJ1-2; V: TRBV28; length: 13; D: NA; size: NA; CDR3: CASSQAGPYGYTF; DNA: TGTGCCAGCAGCCAAGCGGGTCCCTATGGCTACACCTTC
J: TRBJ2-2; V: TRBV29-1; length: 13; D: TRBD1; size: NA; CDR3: CSVEVRGTGELFF; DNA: TGCAGCGTTGAGGTCAGGGGGACCGGGGAGCTGTTTTTT
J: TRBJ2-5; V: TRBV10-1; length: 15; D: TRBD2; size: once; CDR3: CASSRGRGGIETQYF; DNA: TGCGCCAGCAGCCGGGGAAGGGGAGGGATAGAGACCCAGTACTTC
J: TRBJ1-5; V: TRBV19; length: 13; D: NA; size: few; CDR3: CASSILGNQPQHF; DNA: TGTGCCAGTAGTATTCTCGGCAATCAGCCCCAGCATTTT
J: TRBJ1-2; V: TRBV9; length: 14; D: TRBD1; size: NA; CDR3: CASSERTGGFGYTF; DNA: TGTGCCAGCAGCGAGAGGACAGGGGGTTTTGGCTACACCTTC
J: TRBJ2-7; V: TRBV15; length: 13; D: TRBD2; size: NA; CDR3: CATSRGGGRYVYF; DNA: TGTGCCACCAGCAGAGGGGGGGGACGTTACGTATACTTC
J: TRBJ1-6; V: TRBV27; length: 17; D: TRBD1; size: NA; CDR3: CASRSNRGSSYNSPLHF; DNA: TGTGCCAGCAGAAGTAACAGGGGGAGCTCCTATAATTCACCCCTCCACTTT